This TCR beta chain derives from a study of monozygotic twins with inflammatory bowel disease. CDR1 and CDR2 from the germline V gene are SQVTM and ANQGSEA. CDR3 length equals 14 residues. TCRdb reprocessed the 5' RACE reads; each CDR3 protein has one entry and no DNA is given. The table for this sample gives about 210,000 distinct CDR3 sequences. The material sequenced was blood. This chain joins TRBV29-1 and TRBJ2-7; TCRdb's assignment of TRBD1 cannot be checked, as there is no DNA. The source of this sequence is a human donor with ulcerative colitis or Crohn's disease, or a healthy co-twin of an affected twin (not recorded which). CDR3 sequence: CSAETGTGLSEQYF.